These 15 T cell receptor beta chains came from one sample sequenced in a study of blood T cell repertoires in COVID-19. Data came from immunoSEQ multiplex PCR; TCRdb stores just in-frame clones and leaves some out. The sample has around 450,000 clones; about 90% are singletons. The specimen was PBMCs or T cells enriched from blood (not recorded which). Source of these receptors: a man aged 18 to 29 who had recovered from COVID-19.

This sequence joins TRBV18 and TRBJ2-7, with TRBD2 as a possible D gene (5 bases). Germline V gene lookup returns CDR1 KGHSH and CDR2 LQKENI. V was shortened by 5 bases and J by 6 bases, with 20 bases between the two germline ends. The CDR3 spans 15 residues. Written as DNA, the CDR3 is TGTGCCAGCTCAACAGACCTAGGAGGTAGGGTCGAGCAGTACTTC. Encoded protein: CASSTDLGGRVEQYF.

This clone has only one observation. This chain joins TRBV3-1 (or the pseudogene TRBV3-2) and TRBJ1-2; TRBD1 might be the D (6 bases). CDR3 length: 15 residues. The germline CDR1 and CDR2 sequences are LGHDT and YNNKEL (reference sequence). Trimming took off 4 bases at V and 4 bases at J, with 16 bases between the two ends. The CDR3, as DNA: TGTGCCAGCAGCCGGATCCAGGGGAATAGCTATGGCTACACCTTC. Its protein product is CASSRIQGNSYGYTF.

The chain employs TRBV27 and TRBJ1-2; D gene unclear. The CDR3 has 15 amino acids. Trimming took off 5 bases at V and 4 bases at J, with 17 bases between the two ends. CDR1 MNHEY and CDR2 SMNVEV come from the germline V gene (reference sequence). CDR3 loop: CASSPPGARRYGYTF. The CDR3 DNA follows: TGTGCCAGCAGTCCCCCCGGTGCGCGGCGCTATGGCTACACCTTC.

In DNA form, the CDR3 reads TGTGCCAGCAGCTTCAGGACAATTGGGACCCAGTACTTC. This translates into CASSFRTIGTQYF. The gene calls are TRBV7-2 and TRBJ2-5, with D maybe TRBD1 (5 bases). Germline V gene sequence: CDR1 SGHTA, CDR2 FQGNSA. The CDR3 has 13 residues. Trimming removed 3 bases at V and 7 bases at J, with 12 bases between.

The V and J genes are TRBV7-9 and TRBJ2-5, with D hard to call. There are 11 residues in the CDR3. Trimming stripped 5 bases from V and 9 bases from J, with 10 bases between. The V gene's germline CDR1 is SEHNR and CDR2 FQNEAQ (reference sequence). The CDR3 here is CASSPLQAQYF. CDR3 nucleotide sequence: TGTGCCAGCAGCCCCTTGCAGGCCCAGTACTTC.

The chain employs TRBV3-1 (or the pseudogene TRBV3-2) and TRBJ1-2; TRBD1 matches at 7 bases. The CDR3 spans 15 residues. Germline assignment: CDR1 LGHDT and CDR2 YNNKEL (reference sequence). Trimming cost V 2 bases and J 2 bases; bases outside gene matches: 5. The CDR3 DNA sequence: TGTGCCAGCAGCCAAAAGGAGACAGGGAACTATGGCTACACCTTC. This codes for CASSQKETGNYGYTF.

This chain uses TRBV7-9 with TRBJ1-1, with D tentatively TRBD1 (5 bases). CDR1 and CDR2 (germline): SEHNR, FQNEAQ (reference sequence). The CDR3 contains 15 residues. Trimming took 3 bases from V and 4 from J, leaving 15 bases between them. In DNA, the CDR3 is TGTGCCAGCAGCTTTTGGTGGGGGGAGACCACTGAAGCTTTCTTT. Translation gives CASSFWWGETTEAFF. Drawing the rest from reference TRBV7-9 and TRBJ1-1, the complete variable domain is DTGVSQNPRHKITKRGQNVTFRCDPISEHNRLYWYRQTLGQGPEFLTYFQNEAQLEKSRLLSDRFSAERPKGSFSTLEIQRTEQGDSAMYLCASSFWWGETTEAFFGQGTRLTVV.

CDR3 protein: CASSIPTGLGGNIQYF. CDR3 nucleotide sequence: TGTGCCAGCAGTATCCCGACAGGGCTAGGGGGGAACATTCAGTACTTC. The V and J genes are TRBV28 and TRBJ2-4, with D possibly TRBD1 on 7 matching bases. Germline V lookup: CDR1 MDHEN, CDR2 SYDVKM. The V end lost 5 bases, the J end lost 7 bases, and 21 bases lay between the germline ends. The CDR3 is 16 residues long.

The genes are TRBV28 and TRBJ2-7; 11 nucleotides match TRBD1. Trimming removed 6 bases from V and 2 bases from J; junction bases left unmatched: 6. The CDR3 has 15 residues. Germline V gene sequence: CDR1 MDHEN, CDR2 SYDVKM. The CDR3 coding sequence is TGTGCCAGCAGACCCGGGACAGGGGGGCCCTACGAGCAGTACTTC. Translating it yields CASRPGTGGPYEQYF.

V usage is TRBV3-1 (or the pseudogene TRBV3-2) and J usage is TRBJ2-7; 8 positions agree with TRBD1. CDR3 length equals 17 residues. V lost 4 bases, J lost 3 bases, and 14 bases stayed unmatched. Germline V gene sequence: CDR1 LGHDT, CDR2 YNNKEL (reference sequence). The chain's CDR3 is CASSLRSPRQGHYEQYF. CDR3 DNA: TGTGCCAGCAGCCTCAGAAGCCCGAGACAGGGGCACTACGAGCAGTACTTC.

This rearrangement joins TRBV27 to TRBJ2-1; 7 nucleotides agree with TRBD2. Germline CDR1 reads MNHEY; CDR2 reads SMNVEV (reference sequence). The CDR3 is 15 residues long. The trim removed 5 bases at V and 5 bases at J, leaving 9 bases unmatched. This CDR3 reads CASSPLAVFNNEQFF. CDR3 nucleotides: TGTGCCAGCAGTCCCCTAGCGGTATTTAACAATGAGCAGTTCTTC.

The chain employs TRBV5-4 and TRBJ1-2, with 9 nucleotides matching TRBD1. This CDR3 is 14 amino acids long. The germline gives CDR1 SGHNT, CDR2 YYREEE (reference sequence). V shed 5 bases, J shed 5 bases, and the junction held 7 bases outside the gene matches. The CDR3 DNA follows: TGTGCCAGCAGACCATTCGGGACAGGGTATGGCTACACCTTC. Translation gives CASRPFGTGYGYTF.

The gene calls are TRBV2 and TRBJ1-2; D uncertain. The ends were cut back, 8 bases at V and 4 bases at J, with 14 bases in the middle. Looked up from germline, CDR1 is SNHLY and CDR2 is FYNNEI. CDR3 length: 13 residues. The CDR3 sequence is CASHPGKTYGYTF. The CDR3 DNA sequence: TGTGCCAGCCACCCCGGGAAAACCTATGGCTACACCTTC.

The chain uses TRBV5-1 and TRBJ2-3, with unresolved D. The CDR3 loop spans 13 amino acids. Germline V gives CDR1 SGHRS, CDR2 YFSETQ. V shed 4 bases and J shed 0 bases, with 6 bases lying between them. CDR3 bases: TGCGCCAGCAGCGAGAGCAGCACAGATACGCAGTATTTT. This encodes CASSESSTDTQYF.

This clone is a singleton in its sample. The chain recombines TRBV21-1 with TRBJ2-2; the DNA was not used to check the table's D call, TRBD1. TRBV21-1 is an annotated pseudogene. The CDR3 sequence is 19 residues long. The CDR3: CASSKHQGANSQNTGELFF. DNA of the CDR3: TGTGCCAGCAGCAAGCACCAGGGGGCGAATAGCCAGAACACCGGGGAGCTGTTTTTT.